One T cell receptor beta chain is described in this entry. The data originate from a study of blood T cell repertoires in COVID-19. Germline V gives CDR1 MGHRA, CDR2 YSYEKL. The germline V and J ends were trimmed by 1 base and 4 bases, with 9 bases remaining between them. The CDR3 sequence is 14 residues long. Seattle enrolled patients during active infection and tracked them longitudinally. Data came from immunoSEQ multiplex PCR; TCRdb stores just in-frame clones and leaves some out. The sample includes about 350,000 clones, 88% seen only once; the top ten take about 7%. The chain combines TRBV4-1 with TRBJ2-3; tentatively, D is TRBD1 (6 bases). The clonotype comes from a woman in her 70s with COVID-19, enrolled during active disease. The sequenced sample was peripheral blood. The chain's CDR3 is CASSQGTAPDTQYF. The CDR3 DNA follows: TGCGCCAGCAGCCAAGGGACAGCCCCAGATACGCAGTATTTT.